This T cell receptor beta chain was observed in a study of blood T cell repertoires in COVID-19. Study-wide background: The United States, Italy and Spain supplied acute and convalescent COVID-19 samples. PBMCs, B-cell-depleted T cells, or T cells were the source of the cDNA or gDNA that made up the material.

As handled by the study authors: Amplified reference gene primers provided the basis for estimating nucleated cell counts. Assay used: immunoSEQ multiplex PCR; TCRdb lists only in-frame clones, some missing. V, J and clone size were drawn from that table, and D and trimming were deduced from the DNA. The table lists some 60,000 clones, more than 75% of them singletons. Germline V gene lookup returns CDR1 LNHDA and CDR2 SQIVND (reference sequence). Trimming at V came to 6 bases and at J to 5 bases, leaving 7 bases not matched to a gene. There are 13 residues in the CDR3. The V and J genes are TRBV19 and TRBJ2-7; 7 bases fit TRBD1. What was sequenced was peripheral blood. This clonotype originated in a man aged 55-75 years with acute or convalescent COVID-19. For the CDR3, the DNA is TGTGCCAGTAGCCGGGACAGAGGGGACGAGCAGTACTTC. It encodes CASSRDRGDEQYF.